This TCR beta chain is drawn from a study of cytomegalovirus exposure and HLA in healthy donors (dated by TCRdb to about 2017). Looking at the study overall: An earlier analysis of approximately 550 of the donors reported 250 to 350 Gb of sequence data and around 110 million unique TCR beta sequences from around 200 million T cells. An early release that covered fewer than 750 HLA-typed donors contained around 300 gigabases of sequencing data and 70 million to 100 million unique TCR sequences. Among the approximately 400 genotyped donors, around 81% belonged to the genetic ancestry cluster associated with self-reported Caucasian donors. The study aimed to test whether cataloging public T cell receptors could reveal signatures of past pathogen exposure. The study profiled the T cell repertoires of 500 to 800 subjects by immunosequencing and related them to cytomegalovirus serostatus. Besides the first cohort of 666 subjects, a separate validation cohort made up of 120 different subjects was used. High-throughput TCR immunosequencing, statistical association of individual TCRs with disease status, and machine learning were combined to predict cytomegalovirus infection status. A later analysis re-examined previously published TCR beta repertoires from just over 650 donors and added high-resolution HLA genotyping to investigate patterns of TCR occurrence. Rather than drawing on any new phenotypic data, the later analysis identified candidate immune exposures from TCR beta sequences and the way those sequences occurred across donors. In an earlier analysis of roughly 600 of the donors, high-throughput TCR beta sequencing was used to judge whether each TCR beta V gene segment behaved as functional or pseudogenic. Donor age, sex, ethnicity and CMV serostatus were collected together with the repertoire data. Genome-wide SNP genotypes for about 55% of the 666 donors were used in a later genetic analysis, which treated that subset as a discovery cohort. Every discovery cohort repertoire had been produced on one sequencing platform. Both class I and class II loci were covered by HLA typing, at four-digit resolution. Typing coverage differed by locus: A, B, C, DRB1 and DQB1 were typed in roughly 629-630 donors, DQA1 in about 560, DPA1 in over 600, and DPB1 in roughly 450. Because of strong linkage in the cohort, a handful of DR-DQ haplotypes were treated as single units for association and clustering. Across 398 genotyped donors of the cohort, an average of approximately 200,000 unique TCR beta nucleotide sequences per donor were sequenced, and 15% to 20% of those sequences were non-productive. What the authors observed across the whole study: While some public TCRs were present in many individuals, most TCR sequences turned up only very rarely across donors. The authors suggested that the approach could potentially be extended to other disease states and immunological phenotypes. In vitro tests confirmed that a few of the cytomegalovirus-associated TCR beta chains recognize cytomegalovirus antigens. At a false discovery rate of 0.05, a later analysis linked about 17,000 TCR beta sequences to specific HLA alleles. In this cohort, only TCR beta chains were sequenced, and detectable features were limited by the absence of alpha or paired-chain data. A further reported finding was that TCR beta sequences accurately predicted the HLA-A and HLA-B alleles for most subjects in the first cohort. A later analysis found that TCR association rates varied across HLA loci, with DRB1 alleles showing the most associated TCRs and HLA-C alleles the fewest. Assigning TCR associations to individual alleles was difficult when HLA alleles, especially DR and DQ, strongly co-occurred. In both the original and validation cohorts, the classifier was reported to diagnose cytomegalovirus status with high specificity and sensitivity. Some 15 rarely observed V segments, including chromosome 9 orphons, were excluded from the earlier analysis of about 600 of the donors because counts were too low. Correlated functional status among segregating V segments might be attributable to linkage disequilibrium, but an unknown experimental factor could not be ruled out. Because the 87-base-pair reads could not distinguish some IMGT-functional V segments, including TRBV6-2 and TRBV6-3, those segments were excluded. A cluster of highly shared sequence variants was judged likely to represent a technical artifact of the sequencing pipeline. HLA typing was unavailable for some donors at each locus, so association tests used only the typed subset. According to a later analysis, parvovirus B19, influenza, CMV and Epstein-Barr virus appeared linked to several top co-occurrence clusters. In a later genetic analysis, a missense DCLRE1C variant was associated with V-gene and J-gene trimming of TCR beta chains, and the association was replicated in an independent cohort. According to a later genetic analysis, donors in an Asian-associated ancestry cluster had fewer N-insertions in productive TCRs than the approximately 650-donor mean. The study gave a list of 150 to 200 TCR beta chains associated with cytomegalovirus. In an earlier analysis of 587 of the donors, most TCR beta V segments appeared in productive rearrangements about 87% or about 30% of the time, broadly matching IMGT annotations. For the cohort, immune exposure information was limited to CMV serostatus. Compared with equally common non-associated chains, HLA-associated TCR beta chains in a later analysis were more clonally expanded and had lower generation probabilities. According to a later analysis, most CMV-associated TCR beta chains appeared to be HLA-restricted, and the HLA associations seemed to be driven largely by CMV exposure. The presence/absence analyses assumed that sequencing depth was roughly uniform across donors, and that assumption may not be true.

CDR1 and CDR2 are read off the germline V gene as SGHDN and FVKESK. The CDR3 runs 16 residues from the cysteine to the phenylalanine. Kept here is only the CDR3 DNA, which spans 48 bases and is read in frame from base 1. Trimming takes 0 bases from V and 4 bases from J, and the germline ends sit 12 bases apart. The library was obtained by the immunoSEQ multiplex PCR assay. The multiplex PCR relied on a mix of 60 forward primers for TCR Vbeta segments and 13 reverse primers for TCR Jbeta segments. The CDR3 region of rearranged TCR beta genes was amplified from genomic DNA by a multiplex PCR assay. Amplified TCR beta libraries were sequenced as 87-base-pair reads on the Illumina HiSeq System. The authors' pipeline ran thus. In a later analysis, tens of millions of unique TCR beta chains were counted across the approximately 640 repertoires, and approximately 11 million of these chains were shared by at least two donors. Raw reads were error-corrected and collapsed into unique sequences with a nearest-neighbor algorithm that merged closely related sequences to remove PCR and sequencing errors. Alignment of CDR3 sequences to IMGT reference sequences was used to assign V, D and J gene segments. For a sequence to be retained, at least a six-nucleotide match to both a V gene segment and a J gene segment was required. Rearrangements were classified as productive when the CDR3 lacked stop codons and remained in frame with V and J, and all other rearrangements were classified as non-productive. Following IMGT convention, CDR3 was defined as the stretch from the second conserved V-encoded cysteine to the conserved J-encoded phenylalanine. The earlier analysis of a few hundred of the donors excluded sequences that lacked an unambiguous match to a single V gene segment. An earlier analysis of 587 of the donors called V segments functional above 56.7% productive rearrangements and segregating when the between-donor standard deviation exceeded 5%. To diagnose cytomegalovirus status from the catalog of TCR beta chain sequences, a statistical classification framework was built. A later analysis assigned V and J genes by comparing TCR nucleotide sequences with IMGT/GENE-DB human TR gene sequences. The TCRdist pipeline was used in a later analysis to assign CDR3 sequences and most-parsimonious VDJ recombination scenarios. In a later analysis, each TCR beta chain was defined by its CDR3 amino acid sequence together with its V-gene family, and reads without a unique V-gene family were excluded. In a later analysis, around 650 highly shared, low-generation-probability nucleotide sequences were removed to address suspected cross-contamination and a sequencing artifact. In a later analysis, a clonal expansion index was calculated for each public chain from normalized within-repertoire ranks of inferred template counts. Generation probabilities in a later analysis came from a VDJ recombination model fitted to out-of-frame rearrangements, and those results were checked against IGoR. Hypergeometric tests were used in a later analysis to score TCR-TCR, TCR-HLA and TCR-CMV co-occurrence, with a repertoire-size bias correction applied to the TCR pairs. A later analysis estimated false discovery rates by permuting HLA or CMV assignments 20 times. A later analysis grouped co-occurring TCRs with DBSCAN, adding TCRdist sequence similarity when clustering within HLA-allele-positive subsets. Repertoires with fewer than 30,000 or more than 120,000 public chains, plus five repertoires with anomalous nucleotide sharing, were excluded from co-occurrence clustering. TCRdb retrieved this table from immuneACCESS and kept in-frame rearrangements only. Not all clones are present; in checked studies, unresolved V genes account for under half, and no reason is known for the remainder. V, J and clone size are taken as reported in that table, and D and trimming were inferred from the DNA itself. Here the sample has about 170,000 clones; approximately 80% occur a single time. Roughly 1.2% of the sample rests with the top ten.

A remark on this clone: Its antigen is still unknown. Nothing much larger sits one base from this clone, and base qualities are not available.

The cohort was made up of 500 to 850 healthy bone marrow donors. At the time of sampling, all cohort members were nominally healthy, though unrecorded immune exposures were likely present. The donor was CMV seronegative and was included in the group of 352 seronegative cohort members. Each donor provided a peripheral blood sample, and peripheral blood mononuclear cells were used for TCR beta sequencing. The Qiagen DNeasy Blood Extraction Kit was used to extract genomic DNA from the blood cell samples. The TCR originated in a boy aged 2 to 10 in good health and CMV-seronegative. The chain is assembled from TRBV14 and TRBJ1-4; a confident D gene designation cannot be given. The sequenced sample was PBMCs. CDR3 reads: CASSQDLLGGNEKLFF. The sequenced DNA is TGTGCCAGCAGCCAAGATTTACTCGGAGGTAATGAAAAACTGTTTTTT.